The 20 T cell receptor beta chains below all came from one sample that was sequenced in a study of blood T cell repertoires in COVID-19. The method was immunoSEQ multiplex PCR; TCRdb's version includes in-frame clones alone and lacks a portion of them. The sample contains more than 200,000 clones, around 87% of which appear only once. The material sequenced was peripheral blood. The origin of the receptors is a woman aged 55-69 years with COVID-19, enrolled during active disease.

The chain uses TRBV7-6 and TRBJ2-1; 10 bases map to TRBD2. The V and J ends lost 1 base and 0 bases, in that order; junction bases with no gene match: 3. From germline, CDR1 is SGHVS and CDR2 FNYEAQ. This CDR3 region has 17 residues. This CDR3 reads CASSLVAGGSSYNEQFF. Written as DNA, the CDR3 is TGTGCCAGCAGCTTAGTAGCGGGAGGCTCCTCCTACAATGAGCAGTTCTTC. Complete variable domain (other parts from reference TRBV7-6 and TRBJ2-1): GAGVSQSPRYKVTKRGQDVALRCDPISGHVSLYWYRQALGQGPEFLTYFNYEAQQDKSGLPNDRFSAERPEGSISTLTIQRTEQRDSAMYRCASSLVAGGSSYNEQFFGPGTRLTVL.

This sequence joins TRBV20-1 and TRBJ2-1, with D perhaps TRBD2 (5 bases). Trimming shortened V by 3 bases and J by 4 bases, and 10 bases separated the two germline ends. Per the germline V gene, CDR1 is DFQATT and CDR2 is SNEGSKA (reference sequence). This CDR3 region has 13 residues. CDR3 protein: CSASLRGYNEQFF. The CDR3 nucleotides read TGCAGTGCTAGTTTGAGAGGGTACAATGAGCAGTTCTTC.

In this sample, this clone turned up once. The chain has TRBV19 and TRBJ1-1; D gene uncertain. V was trimmed by 6 bases and J by 2 bases, leaving 13 bases between them. The V gene's germline CDR1 is LNHDA and CDR2 SQIVND (reference sequence). CDR3 size: 14 residues. CDR3 nucleotides: TGTGCCAGTAGCACACGCAAAAGTAACACTGAAGCTTTCTTT. Its protein product is CASSTRKSNTEAFF.

The rearrangement joins TRBV29-1 to TRBJ2-5, with 10 nucleotides matching TRBD2. J lost 4 bases, V lost 4 bases, and 6 bases had no gene match. The CDR3 is 14 amino acids. Looked up from germline, CDR1 is SQVTM and CDR2 is ANQGSEA. CDR3 sequence: CSVGSGGAGETQYF. CDR3 bases: TGCAGCGTTGGGAGCGGGGGGGCCGGAGAGACCCAGTACTTC.

This clone was found once. This chain joins TRBV11-2 and TRBJ2-7; 8 bases agree with TRBD1. The length of the CDR3 is 16 residues. The germline V gene has CDR1 SGHAT and CDR2 FQNNGV. Trimming removed 5 bases from V and 3 bases from J; junction bases left unmatched: 12. CDR3 loop: CASSQPDRGGGYEQYF. Written as DNA, the CDR3 is TGTGCCAGCAGCCAGCCCGACAGGGGTGGAGGCTACGAGCAGTACTTC.

The V call is TRBV13, the J call TRBJ1-1; 8 bases fit TRBD1. There are 16 residues in the CDR3. Unmatched junction bases numbered 8, after V lost 1 base and J lost 4 bases. Germline loops: CDR1 PRHDT, CDR2 FYEKMQ (reference sequence). CDR3 DNA: TGTGCCAGCAGCTTAGTCCCGGGACAGGTAGTCACTGAAGCTTTCTTT. Its protein is CASSLVPGQVVTEAFF.

The rearrangement links TRBV3-1 (or the pseudogene TRBV3-2) to TRBJ2-1; the match to TRBD2 covers 15 bases. Per the germline V gene, CDR1 is LGHDT and CDR2 is YNNKEL (reference sequence). V dropped 0 bases and J dropped 3; count of bases not matched to a gene: 3. This CDR3 is 18 amino acids long. The CDR3 DNA sequence: TGTGCCAGCAGCCAAGATAGGACTAGCGGGAGGGTCTACAATGAGCAGTTCTTC. Its protein product is CASSQDRTSGRVYNEQFF.

J is TRBJ1-4 and V is TRBV3-1 (or the pseudogene TRBV3-2); 10 bases are shared with TRBD1. V lost 0 bases, J lost 8 bases, and 18 bases stayed unmatched. Germline CDR1 is LGHDT and CDR2 is YNNKEL (reference sequence). The CDR3 is 20 amino acids. CDR3 nucleotides: TGTGCCAGCAGCCAAGAAGGGATGACAGGGGGCGCATACCCCACCGAAAAACTGTTTTTT. Protein sequence: CASSQEGMTGGAYPTEKLFF.

V and J are TRBV10-3 and TRBJ2-2; D is undetermined. The V end lost 0 bases, the J end lost 1 base, and 12 bases lay between the germline ends. Per germline, CDR1 ENHRY and CDR2 SYGVKD. This CDR3 comprises 17 residues. CDR3 region: CAISESFRNLNTGELFF. The CDR3 nucleotides read TGTGCCATCAGTGAGTCGTTTCGCAACTTGAACACCGGGGAGCTGTTTTTT.

This chain links TRBV7-3 with TRBJ2-1; D unclear. Trimming left V 0 bases short and J 4 bases short, with 10 bases between. Per germline, CDR1 SGHTA and CDR2 FQGTGA. The CDR3 spans 15 residues. CDR3 in DNA: TGTGCCAGCAGCTTAACGCCAGGCGCTTACAATGAGCAGTTCTTC. The encoded protein is CASSLTPGAYNEQFF.

This clone was detected only once. V is TRBV29-1 and J is TRBJ2-1, with TRBD2 identical over 13 bases. CDR3 length: 14 amino acids. Germline V gives CDR1 SQVTM, CDR2 ANQGSEA. The V and J ends lost 7 bases and 10 bases, in that order; junction bases with no gene match: 10. The CDR3 DNA reads TGCAGCGCCACCGGGACTAGCGGGAAGATGGAGCAGTTCTTC. This sequence encodes CSATGTSGKMEQFF.

This sequence joins TRBV28 and TRBJ1-6; 9 bases are a match to TRBD1. Germline CDR1 and CDR2: MDHEN and SYDVKM. V lost 6 bases to trimming and J lost 7 bases; unmatched junction nucleotides: 4. The CDR3 sequence is 14 residues long. The CDR3 protein is CASRTGGWNSPLHF. The CDR3 DNA reads as TGTGCCAGCAGAACAGGGGGCTGGAATTCACCCCTCCACTTT.

The J gene is TRBJ2-7, the V gene TRBV10-3, with 7 bases that match TRBD2. CDR3 size: 15 residues. Germline V CDR1 and CDR2: ENHRY, SYGVKD. The V and J ends lost 6 bases and 0 bases, in that order; junction bases with no gene match: 8. The CDR3 protein is CAISITSDPSYEQYF. The CDR3 DNA reads TGTGCCATCAGCATCACTAGCGACCCCTCCTACGAGCAGTACTTC.

This chain links TRBV5-1 with TRBJ2-2; 11 bases line up with TRBD1. J lost 0 bases, V lost 3 bases, and 7 bases had no gene match. CDR1 is SGHRS, CDR2 YFSETQ, per germline. The CDR3 runs 18 residues. CDR3 amino acids: CASSSGQGASTNTGELFF. Here the CDR3 DNA reads TGCGCCAGCAGCTCTGGACAGGGGGCCTCAACGAACACCGGGGAGCTGTTTTTT.

The chain has TRBV11-2 and TRBJ2-3; TRBD1 agrees at 8 bases. V was pared by 5 bases and J by 3 bases, with 7 bases of the junction left unmatched. In germline, CDR1 is SGHAT, CDR2 FQNNGV. CDR3 length: 15 amino acids. CDR3 coding DNA: TGTGCCAGCAGCACGCGGACAGGGTGGACAGATACGCAGTATTTT. It translates to CASSTRTGWTDTQYF.

With regard to this clone: The identical CDR3 is also encoded by other nucleotide sequences in the sample. The chain couples TRBV12-3 or TRBV12-4 to TRBJ2-3, with unresolved D. V lost 3 bases and J lost 5, with 3 bases in between. CDR3 length: 11 amino acids. CDR3 protein: CASSFLDTQYF. The CDR3 coding sequence is TGTGCCAGCAGTTTCTTAGATACGCAGTATTTT.

The rearrangement joins TRBV6-2 or TRBV6-3 to TRBJ2-1; D might be TRBD1 (6 bases). This CDR3 comprises 16 residues. Per germline, CDR1 MNHEY and CDR2 SVGEGT. Trimming removed 5 bases from V and 1 base from J, with 15 bases in between. The DNA for the CDR3 is TGTGCCAGCAGTCCAAGGGGGAGTGGATCCTACAATGAGCAGTTCTTC. Protein sequence: CASSPRGSGSYNEQFF.

The V call is TRBV7-2, the J call TRBJ1-2; 7 nucleotides line up with TRBD1. The CDR3 covers 13 residues. The germline gives CDR1 SGHTA, CDR2 FQGNSA. The ends lost 3 bases at V and 4 bases at J; junction bases unmatched: 2. The CDR3 nucleotides are TGTGCCAGCAGCTTTGGACAGGCCTATGGCTACACCTTC. Protein: CASSFGQAYGYTF.

The V call is TRBV6-6, the J call TRBJ2-7, with D possibly being TRBD2 (5 bases). Germline values: CDR1 MNHNY, CDR2 SVGAGI (reference sequence). The length of the CDR3 is 14 residues. The V and J ends lost 6 bases and 1 base respectively, with 13 bases between them. CDR3 in DNA: TGTGCCAGCAGCCGAGCTGGCGGGTCCTACGAGCAGTACTTC. As protein: CASSRAGGSYEQYF.

The chain carries TRBV7-6 and TRBJ2-1, with TRBD2 matching over 12 bases. Germline-derived CDR1 and CDR2 are SGHVS and FNYEAQ. Trimming took 5 bases from V and 0 from J; bases not matched to a gene: 14. CDR3 length: 20 residues. CDR3 DNA: TGTGCCAGCAGCGGGTTCCCGGGACTAGCGGGCCAGAGCTCCTACAATGAGCAGTTCTTC. It specifies CASSGFPGLAGQSSYNEQFF.